One sample yielded the 27 T cell receptor beta chains listed below, sequenced in a study of cytotoxic CD8 clonotypes in ibrutinib-treated CLL. Clones were read by immunoSEQ multiplex PCR, and TCRdb kept only the in-frame ones, dropping some. Altogether a few hundred thousand clones are present, about 80% being singletons, with the ten largest covering over 5.5%. This sample comprised PBMCs, obtained before ibrutinib treatment. These receptors came from a human donor with chronic lymphocytic leukemia.

CDR3 bases: TGTGCCAGCAGTGAAGCGAGGACAGTTAACACCGGGGAGCTGTTTTTT. It yields the protein CASSEARTVNTGELFF. The rearrangement uses TRBV2 and TRBJ2-2; tentative D call: TRBD1 (6 bases). V lost 0 bases to trimming and J lost 2 bases, with 10 bases between them. This CDR3 region has 16 residues. The germline V gene encodes CDR1 SNHLY and CDR2 FYNNEI.

As regards this clone: The sample holds other DNA sequences that translate to the same CDR3. The rearrangement links TRBV28 to TRBJ1-5, with 7 nucleotides matching TRBD1. V lost 5 bases, J lost 1 base, and 2 bases stayed unmatched. The CDR3 extends over 14 amino acids. Per germline, CDR1 MDHEN and CDR2 SYDVKM. The CDR3 sequence: CASSRQGSNQPQHF. The CDR3 DNA reads TGTGCCAGCAGTCGACAGGGCAGCAATCAGCCCCAGCATTTT.

The V gene is TRBV4-2, the J gene TRBJ2-3; 11 nucleotides align to TRBD2. With V trimmed by 0 bases and J by 7 bases, 6 bases remained unmatched. From germline, CDR1 is LGHNA and CDR2 YNFKEQ. CDR3 size: 16 residues. The CDR3 coding sequence is TGTGCCAGCAGCCAAGAAACTAGCGGGAGTTTTAATACGCAGTATTTT. Its protein is CASSQETSGSFNTQYF.

The table lists this clone with a count of one. This chain links TRBV7-6 with TRBJ2-2, with 9 bases matching TRBD1. Germline CDR1 is SGHVS and CDR2 is FNYEAQ. Trimming cost V 7 bases and J 4 bases; bases outside gene matches: 10. The CDR3 spans 16 residues. The CDR3 nucleotides are TGTGCCAGCATTCTTTCCGGGACAGGGTCCACCGGGGAGCTGTTTTTT. This sequence encodes CASILSGTGSTGELFF.

Note on this clone: At one end, the junction sequence differs from germline, possibly due to a read error. The chain employs TRBV2 and TRBJ1-4; no firm D call. Germline CDR1 and CDR2: SNHLY and FYNNEI. This CDR3 has 10 residues. CDR3 DNA: TGTGCCAGCAGTGGCTTCCGGAAGCTGTTT. This translates into CASSGFRKLF.

The chain employs TRBV27 and TRBJ1-1; TRBD1 matches 10 bases. Germline assignment: CDR1 MNHEY and CDR2 SMNVEV (reference sequence). This CDR3 has 14 residues. After removal of 7 bases from V and 3 bases from J, the junction contained 5 bases not matched to a gene. CDR3 nucleotide sequence: TGTGCCAGCACAGACAGGGGGCGAGACACTGAAGCTTTCTTT. It specifies CASTDRGRDTEAFF.

This chain uses TRBV7-2 with TRBJ2-2; D is unclear. Germline CDR1 and CDR2: SGHTA and FQGNSA. This CDR3 spans 13 amino acids. The germline V and J ends were trimmed by 3 bases and 2 bases, with 4 bases remaining between them. CDR3 region: CASSFGNTGELFF. The CDR3 DNA is TGTGCCAGCAGCTTCGGAAACACCGGGGAGCTGTTTTTT.

The rearrangement joins TRBV9 to TRBJ2-3; 13 bases fit TRBD2. V lost 1 base, J lost 3 bases, and 2 bases stayed unmatched. Germline V gives CDR1 SGDLS, CDR2 YYNGEE. CDR3 length: 16 residues. The CDR3 DNA reads TGTGCCAGCAGCGTAACTAGCGGGAGGGCTACAGATACGCAGTATTTT. Amino acid sequence: CASSVTSGRATDTQYF.

The genes are TRBV30 and TRBJ1-5, with D unclear. V dropped 8 bases and J dropped 2 bases, with 19 bases sitting between them. This CDR3 is 15 amino acids long. Per the germline V gene, CDR1 is GTSNPN and CDR2 is SVGIG (reference sequence). For the CDR3, the DNA is TGTGCCAGCAGCTCCCGTTCTCGGGGCAATCAGCCCCAGCATTTT. As protein: CASSSRSRGNQPQHF. The variable domain in full, with the rest retrieved from reference TRBV30 and TRBJ1-5, is SQTIHQWPATLVQPVGSPLSLECTVEGTSNPNLYWYRQAAGRGLQLLFYSVGIGQISSEVPQNLSASRPQDRQFILSSKKLLLSDSGFYLCASSSRSRGNQPQHFGDGTRLSIL.

The chain recombines TRBV30 with TRBJ1-3, with 7 bases aligning to TRBD1. The V segment lost 6 bases and the J segment 4 bases; nucleotides outside the gene matches: 6. The CDR3 totals 13 residues. Germline lookup yields CDR1 GTSNPN and CDR2 SVGIG (reference sequence). The CDR3 DNA reads TGTGCCTGTGACAGGGCCTCCGGAAACACCATATATTTT. This gives the protein CACDRASGNTIYF.

The rearrangement uses TRBV10-1 and TRBJ2-5; TRBD1 agrees at 7 bases. Per the germline V gene, CDR1 is WNHNN and CDR2 is SYGVQD (reference sequence). The trim removed 0 bases at V and 3 bases at J, leaving 1 base unmatched. The CDR3 has 14 amino acids. CDR3 amino acids: CASSESGQKETQYF. The DNA for the CDR3 is TGCGCCAGCAGTGAGTCGGGACAGAAAGAGACCCAGTACTTC.

J is TRBJ2-1 and V is TRBV6-6; 13 positions agree with TRBD2. The CDR3 is made up of 15 amino acids. V shed 0 bases and J 10 bases; nucleotides not matched to a gene: 3. Germline V lookup: CDR1 MNHNY, CDR2 SVGAGI (reference sequence). The CDR3 DNA is TGTGCCAGCAGTTACTCCGGACTAGCGGGAGACGAGCAGTTCTTC. Amino acids: CASSYSGLAGDEQFF.

This chain links TRBV7-2 with TRBJ2-7; no clear D gene. CDR3 length: 14 amino acids. The V gene's germline CDR1 is SGHTA and CDR2 FQGNSA. The ends were cut back, 3 bases at V and 3 bases at J, with 12 bases in the middle. This chain's CDR3 is CASSLSTQFYEQYF. CDR3 in DNA: TGTGCCAGCAGCTTGTCCACTCAGTTCTACGAGCAGTACTTC.

The rearrangement links TRBV5-1 to TRBJ2-3; D remains ambiguous. This CDR3 is built from 15 residues. Trimming took off 2 bases at V and 1 base at J, with 11 bases between the two ends. CDR1 and CDR2 (germline): SGHRS, YFSETQ. The CDR3 nucleotides are TGCGCCAGCAGCTTTCTGGGATTGGGCACAGATACGCAGTATTTT. Amino acid sequence: CASSFLGLGTDTQYF.

This clone was detected a few times. This rearrangement joins TRBV19 to TRBJ2-1, with 7 bases aligning to TRBD2. Germline V CDR1 and CDR2: LNHDA, SQIVND (reference sequence). This CDR3 has 18 residues. Trimming cost V 2 bases and J 4 bases; bases outside gene matches: 14. This CDR3 is CASSISLLGEGVYNEQFF. Here the CDR3 DNA reads TGTGCCAGTAGTATATCCCTCTTGGGGGAGGGCGTTTACAATGAGCAGTTCTTC.

This chain links TRBV6-5 with TRBJ1-4, with a possible D match to TRBD1 (6 bases). The V and J ends lost 7 bases and 6 bases respectively, with 9 bases between them. The CDR3 covers 12 residues. Germline V gives CDR1 MNHEY, CDR2 SVGAGI. This chain's CDR3 is CASNGGDEKLFF. The CDR3 DNA sequence: TGTGCCAGCAACGGGGGCGATGAAAAACTGTTTTTT.

V gene TRBV6-1 combines with J gene TRBJ2-7, with no clear D. CDR3 length: 16 amino acids. V shed 3 bases and J shed 0 bases, with 15 bases lying between them. Germline V gene data show CDR1 as MNHNS and CDR2 as SASEGT. CDR3 in DNA: TGTGCCAGCAGTGAGAACCTGATCACCCACTCCTACGAGCAGTACTTC. This codes for CASSENLITHSYEQYF.

This clone was seen a few times. The rearrangement uses TRBV6-5 and TRBJ1-1; maybe TRBD1 (5 bases). Germline V CDR1 and CDR2: MNHEY, SVGAGI. The CDR3 has 13 amino acids. With 5 bases removed from V and 1 base from J, the gap between germline ends came to 8 bases. The CDR3 here is CASSMTENTEAFF. The CDR3 DNA reads as TGTGCCAGCAGTATGACAGAGAACACTGAAGCTTTCTTT.

J is TRBJ2-5 and V is TRBV7-2; D ambiguous. Per the germline V gene, CDR1 is SGHTA and CDR2 is FQGNSA. The CDR3 is made up of 13 amino acids. Trimming stripped 4 bases from V and 7 bases from J, with 13 bases between. This CDR3 reads CASSSDHLGTQYF. The CDR3 region has the DNA TGTGCCAGCAGCTCAGACCACCTGGGGACCCAGTACTTC.

This rearrangement joins TRBV20-1 to TRBJ2-1, with D uncertain. The CDR3 sequence is 9 residues long. V was shortened by 5 bases and J by 8 bases, with 4 bases between the two germline ends. Germline CDR1 and CDR2: DFQATT and SNEGSKA (reference sequence). Written as DNA, the CDR3 is TGCAGTGCTGGGTATGAGCAGTTCTTC. Protein: CSAGYEQFF.

The chain recombines TRBV27 with TRBJ2-7; D call uncertain. This CDR3 region has 19 residues. Deletions cut 2 bases from V and 0 bases from J, with 23 bases between. Germline-derived CDR1 and CDR2 are MNHEY and SMNVEV (reference sequence). In DNA, the CDR3 is TGTGCCAGCAGTTTAGCCCACCTTTCCCCTCCGGTTGTCTCCTACGAGCAGTACTTC. This encodes CASSLAHLSPPVVSYEQYF.

The genes are TRBV2 and TRBJ2-7; a possible D gene is TRBD1 (6 bases). This CDR3 has 12 residues. Germline lookup yields CDR1 SNHLY and CDR2 FYNNEI. V lost 4 bases, J lost 6 bases, and 10 bases lay in between. This CDR3 reads CASSGDIGEQYF. In nucleotides, the CDR3 is TGTGCCAGCAGTGGGGACATAGGCGAGCAGTACTTC.

The chain links TRBV27 to TRBJ1-2; D perhaps matches TRBD1 (5 bases). Germline-derived CDR1 and CDR2 are MNHEY and SMNVEV (reference sequence). Trimming removed 2 bases from V and 5 bases from J, with 18 bases in between. The CDR3 runs 16 residues. The DNA of the CDR3 is TGTGCCAGCAGTTTAACGCGGGGGTCATGGGAATATGGCTACACCTTC. It codes for CASSLTRGSWEYGYTF.

The chain employs TRBV19 and TRBJ1-5; D not certain. The V gene's germline CDR1 is LNHDA and CDR2 SQIVND (reference sequence). V lost 6 bases and J lost 5, with 11 bases in between. This CDR3 spans 13 amino acids. The CDR3 reads CASSTSHYQPQHF. The CDR3 DNA reads TGTGCCAGTAGCACTTCCCACTATCAGCCCCAGCATTTT.

This sequence joins TRBV14 and TRBJ2-6, with D maybe TRBD2 (6 bases). The germline CDR1 and CDR2 sequences are SGHDN and FVKESK. V lost 4 bases, J lost 0 bases, and 13 bases lay in between. The CDR3 contains 17 residues. The CDR3 DNA follows: TGTGCCAGCAGCCTATCAGGAGGGGTCTCTGGGGCCAACGTCCTGACTTTC. It yields the protein CASSLSGGVSGANVLTF.

The V gene is TRBV20-1, the J gene TRBJ2-7, with a tentative D call TRBD2 (5 bases). The V and J ends lost 3 bases and 7 bases respectively, with 10 bases between them. This CDR3 spans 11 amino acids. Germline V lookup: CDR1 DFQATT, CDR2 SNEGSKA (reference sequence). The CDR3: CSASRRGEQYF. For the CDR3, the DNA is TGCAGTGCTAGCAGGCGCGGGGAGCAGTACTTC.

The CDR3 is CAISESAGQPNYGYTF. CDR3 DNA sequence: TGTGCCATCAGTGAATCGGCAGGACAGCCTAACTATGGCTACACCTTC. This chain joins TRBV10-3 and TRBJ1-2, with D perhaps TRBD1 (6 bases). The CDR3 covers 16 residues. Germline V gene lookup returns CDR1 ENHRY and CDR2 SYGVKD. Trimming left V 3 bases short and J 0 bases short, with 14 bases between.